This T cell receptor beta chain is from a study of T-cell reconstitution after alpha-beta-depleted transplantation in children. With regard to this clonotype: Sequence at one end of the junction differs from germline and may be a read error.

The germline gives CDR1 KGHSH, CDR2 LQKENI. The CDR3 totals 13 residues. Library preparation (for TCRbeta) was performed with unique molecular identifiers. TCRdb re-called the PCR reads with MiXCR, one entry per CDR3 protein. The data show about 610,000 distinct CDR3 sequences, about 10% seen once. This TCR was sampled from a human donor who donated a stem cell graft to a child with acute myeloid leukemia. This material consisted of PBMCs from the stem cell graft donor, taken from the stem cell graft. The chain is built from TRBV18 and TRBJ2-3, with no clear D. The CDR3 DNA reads TGTGTCAGCTCAGCGTCTGATGGAGATACGCAGTATTTT. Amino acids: CVSSASDGDTQYF. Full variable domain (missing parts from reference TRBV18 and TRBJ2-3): NAGVMQNPRHLVRRRGQEARLRCSPMKGHSHVYWYRQLPEEGLKFMVYLQKENIIDESGMPKERFSAEFPKEGPSILRIQQVVRGDSAAYFCVSSASDGDTQYFGPGTRLTVL.